This T cell receptor beta chain was profiled in a study of blood T cell repertoires in COVID-19. Study summary: COVID-19 samples from acute and convalescent phases originated in the United States, Italy and Spain. The cDNA or gDNA used as material had been derived from T cells, B-cell-depleted T cells, or PBMCs.

Germline V CDR1 and CDR2: MNHEY, SVGAGI. The CDR3 is 14 residues long. V lost 6 bases, J lost 2 bases, and 6 bases stayed unmatched. In the authors' methods: Nucleated cell number was recorded as an estimate derived from reference gene primer amplification. Using immunoSEQ multiplex PCR, the repertoire was profiled, and TCRdb retains in-frame clones only, with some absent. V, J and clone size derive from that table, while D and trimming were established from the DNA sequence. The top ten hold about 2.4% of the sample, which has under 250,000 clones, approximately 85% seen once. Enrolled during active infection, Seattle patients were then followed longitudinally.

Material: peripheral blood. The TCR originated in a woman between 65 and 79 years old with COVID-19, enrolled during active disease. The V gene is TRBV6-5, the J gene TRBJ2-7, with 8 bases lining up with TRBD2. CDR3 sequence (DNA): TGTGCCAGCAGAACCGGGACTAGGGCCTACGAGCAGTACTTC. This translates into CASRTGTRAYEQYF.